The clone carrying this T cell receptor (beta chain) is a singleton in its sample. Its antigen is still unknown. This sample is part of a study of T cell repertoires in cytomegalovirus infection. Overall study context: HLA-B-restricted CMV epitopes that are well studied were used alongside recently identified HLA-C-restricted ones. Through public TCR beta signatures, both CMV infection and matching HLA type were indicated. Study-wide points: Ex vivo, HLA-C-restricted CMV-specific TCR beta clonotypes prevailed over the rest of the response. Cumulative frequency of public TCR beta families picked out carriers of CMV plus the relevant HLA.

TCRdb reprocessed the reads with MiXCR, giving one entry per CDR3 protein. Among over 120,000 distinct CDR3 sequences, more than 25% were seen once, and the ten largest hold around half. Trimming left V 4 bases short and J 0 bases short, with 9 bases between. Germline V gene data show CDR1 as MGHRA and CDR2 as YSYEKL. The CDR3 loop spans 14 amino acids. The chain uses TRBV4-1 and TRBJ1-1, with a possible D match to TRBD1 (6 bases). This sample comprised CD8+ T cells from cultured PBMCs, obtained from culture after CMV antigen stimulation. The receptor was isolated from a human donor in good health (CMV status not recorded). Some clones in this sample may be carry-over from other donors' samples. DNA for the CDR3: TGCGCCAGCAGCCGGACAGAGTTGAACACTGAAGCTTTCTTT. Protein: CASSRTELNTEAFF.